The 3 T cell receptor beta chains below were found in one sample sequenced in a study of blood T cells in healthy people across ages. A second roughly 6 to 11 cycle PCR used barcoded and J-beta primers. TCRdb ran MiXCR on the 5' RACE reads and lists one entry per CDR3 protein. Of around 1.1 million distinct CDR3 sequences listed, roughly two fifths are singletons. Sequencing was done on a sample of blood. The source is a young man in good health.

The chain joins TRBV5-1 to TRBJ1-6; a weak D match, TRBD1 (6 bases). Germline V gives CDR1 SGHRS, CDR2 YFSETQ. The CDR3 is made up of 15 amino acids. V was pared by 3 bases and J by 7 bases, with 14 bases between. The CDR3 sequence: CASSSIGGENSPLHF. Here the CDR3 DNA reads TGCGCCAGCAGCTCCATTGGGGGCGAGAATTCACCCCTCCACTTT.

The chain carries TRBV7-2 and TRBJ1-2; D uncertain. In germline, CDR1 is SGHTA, CDR2 FQGNSA. V was pared by 5 bases and J by 7 bases, with 23 bases between. The length of the CDR3 is 16 residues. DNA of the CDR3: TGTGCCAGCAGCCTCGAAGGCGAGTACGGAACCGCTGGCTACACCTTC. Translation: CASSLEGEYGTAGYTF.

This chain connects TRBV7-2 to TRBJ2-3; D is ambiguous. CDR1 SGHTA and CDR2 FQGNSA come from the germline V gene. This CDR3 has 13 amino acids. Trimming shortened V by 5 bases and J by 7 bases, and 13 bases separated the two germline ends. The CDR3 DNA reads TGTGCCAGCAGCCACCCAGGTCCAAATACGCAGTATTTT. This codes for CASSHPGPNTQYF.